This T cell receptor beta chain emerged from a study of shared clonotypes between healthy human individuals. Naive CD8 cells lacked CD45RO and underwent positive selection for CCR7, leaving out terminally differentiated effector memory CD45RA+ cells. The assay ran at deep level. Sequencing was performed with immunoSEQ multiplex PCR; in TCRdb, only in-frame clones are kept and a portion is missing. The sample yields roughly 2.1 million clones, approximately 94% seen once. The table lists this clone with a count of one. The target antigen is unknown. Study-wide points: At large depth, rarefaction still showed sorted-subset sequencing to be incomplete. Clonotype sharing among donors likely depends on sequencing depth.

The ends were cut back, 7 bases at V and 3 bases at J, with 13 bases in the middle. The CDR3 spans 13 residues. Germline CDR1 and CDR2: MDHEN and SYDVKM. The J gene is TRBJ2-7, the V gene TRBV28; D unresolved. This TCR came from a man between 18 and 35 years old in good health. Some clones in this sample may be carry-over from other donors' samples. The sample comprised naive CD8+ T cells from PBMCs. In nucleotides, the CDR3 is TGTGCCAGCACTTGGCCGGAAGGCTACGAGCAGTACTTC. Its translation: CASTWPEGYEQYF.